Listed here are 6 T cell receptor beta chains from one sample, sequenced in a study of cytomegalovirus exposure and HLA in healthy donors. PCR involved 60 Vbeta and 13 Jbeta primers. Libraries were prepared by immunoSEQ multiplex PCR; TCRdb keeps only in-frame clonotypes and omits some of them. The sample lists about 140,000 clones; about three quarters were seen once. Material for sequencing was PBMCs. Source of these receptors: a male donor in good health and CMV-seropositive.

Here the CDR3 DNA reads TGTGCCAGCAGCCTAACCGACAGGGACAATCAGCCCCAGCATTTT. This translates into CASSLTDRDNQPQHF. The chain employs TRBV7-8 and TRBJ1-5; 7 bases are shared with TRBD1. J was trimmed by 3 bases and V by 5 bases; bases with no gene match: 7. From germline, CDR1 is SGHVS and CDR2 FQNEAQ. CDR3 length: 15 amino acids.

The sample holds a few counts of this clone. The gene calls are TRBV19 and TRBJ2-7; 7 positions match TRBD1. The CDR3 is 13 residues long. The junction had 6 bases not matched to a gene; V was cut back by 8 bases and J by 2 bases. Germline assignment: CDR1 LNHDA and CDR2 SQIVND (reference sequence). The chain's CDR3 is CASLDRYTYEQYF. DNA of the CDR3: TGTGCCAGTCTGGACAGGTATACCTACGAGCAGTACTTC.

CDR3 coding DNA: TGTGCCAGCAGCGCCCTCGAGACTTGGCCGGTGGGTGGGGCCAACGTCCTGACTTTC. This translates into CASSALETWPVGGANVLTF. The rearrangement links TRBV7-3 to TRBJ2-6, with D uncertain. V lost 5 bases to trimming and J lost 3 bases, with 23 bases between them. In germline, CDR1 is SGHTA, CDR2 FQGTGA. The CDR3 runs to 19 residues.

The V gene is TRBV19, the J gene TRBJ2-1; 12 positions match TRBD2. CDR1 is LNHDA, CDR2 SQIVND, per germline (reference sequence). CDR3 length: 17 amino acids. J was trimmed by 8 bases and V by 5 bases; bases with no gene match: 13. CDR3: CASSRGLAGGRLDEQFF. The CDR3 DNA sequence: TGTGCCAGTAGTCGCGGGCTAGCGGGAGGGCGCCTGGATGAGCAGTTCTTC.

The table lists this clone with a count of one. The chain combines TRBV12-5 with TRBJ1-2; possible D gene TRBD1, 5 bases. The CDR3 sequence is 18 residues long. V lost 3 bases to trimming and J lost 5 bases, with 25 bases between them. Per germline, CDR1 LGHNT and CDR2 FRNRAP. The chain's CDR3 is CASGLSGVDGGKSYGYTF. CDR3 coding DNA: TGTGCTAGTGGTTTAAGCGGCGTAGATGGGGGGAAGAGTTATGGCTACACCTTC.

The chain recombines TRBV11-2 with TRBJ1-2; 9 bases map to TRBD1. Trimming took 5 bases from V and 4 from J; bases not matched to a gene: 5. The germline V gene encodes CDR1 SGHAT and CDR2 FQNNGV. The CDR3 totals 14 residues. In DNA form, the CDR3 reads TGTGCCAGCAGCCCGGGGACAGGGTCCTATGGCTACACCTTC. This sequence encodes CASSPGTGSYGYTF.